This T cell receptor beta chain was recorded in a study of T cell responses to AZD1222 COVID-19 vaccine. Germline trimming cut 7 bases from V and 8 bases from J; bases unmatched to any gene: 9. Germline lookup yields CDR1 SGHDT and CDR2 YYEEEE. CDR3 length: 13 amino acids. Study results and limitations: Mostly white British, mostly female donors; authors suggested clonal diversity may be underestimated.

Produced via immunoSEQ multiplex PCR; TCRdb's table is partial and in-frame only. Of roughly 100,000 clones in the sample, roughly 88% were seen once. A few counts support this clone. Its specificity is not known. This material consisted of peripheral blood, taken on day 0 of AZD1222 vaccination. The V call is TRBV5-6, the J call TRBJ1-2; TRBD1 matches 9 bases. This TCR derives from an adult in good health. The CDR3 sequence: CASDSGTGKGYTF. CDR3 nucleotide sequence: TGTGCCAGCGACTCCGGGACAGGGAAAGGCTACACCTTC.